This TCR beta chain was captured in a study of cytomegalovirus exposure and HLA in healthy donors. PCR involved 60 Vbeta and 13 Jbeta primers. Clones were sequenced by immunoSEQ multiplex PCR, and TCRdb holds only the in-frame ones, with some missing. The sample lists approximately 160,000 clones, 68% occurring once. These donors counted as nominally healthy when sampled, but unrecorded immune exposures were likely. A note on this clone: The target antigen is unknown.

Unmatched junction bases numbered 6, after V lost 6 bases and J lost 1 base. Germline V CDR1 and CDR2: LNHDA, SQIVND (reference sequence). The CDR3 consists of 16 residues. Whole-study results and caveats: Over 150 TCR beta chains were listed as cytomegalovirus-associated. An Asian-associated ancestry cluster reportedly showed fewer N-insertions than the roughly 670-donor mean in a later analysis.

The V and J genes are TRBV19 and TRBJ2-3; TRBD2 matches at 11 bases. The source is a man aged 50-60 years in good health and CMV-seronegative. Sequenced input: PBMCs. DNA for the CDR3: TGTGCCAGTAGATACCTTAGCGGGGGGGGCACAGATACGCAGTATTTT. This gives the protein CASRYLSGGGTDTQYF.